This T cell receptor beta chain was captured in a study of CD8 T cells in ankylosing spondylitis. This clonotype was observed a few times. Antigen: not known. Germline V gene lookup returns CDR1 LNHDA and CDR2 SQIVND (reference sequence). The CDR3 is made up of 12 amino acids. Trimming stripped 5 bases from V and 4 bases from J, with 8 bases between. General study findings and limits: With a CD8+ phenotype, disease-linked clones were relatively rare in peripheral blood. There was reportedly significant enrichment of clones that were disease-linked in matched ankylosing spondylitis synovial fluid. Ankylosing spondylitis blood appeared to be characterized by a TCR beta motif of several highly homologous variants.

Library preparation for TCR beta used quantitative 5'-RACE with molecular barcodes. Each CDR3 protein is one row after TCRdb ran MiXCR on the 5' RACE reads. The table records about 180,000 distinct CDR3 sequences, around 8.9% of them present only once. This rearrangement joins TRBV19 to TRBJ1-1, with D hard to call. The sequenced sample was blood, either unsorted or a sorted T cell fraction (not recorded which). The sequence came from a female donor with ankylosing spondylitis or in good health (not recorded which). The chain's CDR3 is CASSPGITEAFF. CDR3 nucleotide sequence: TGTGCCAGTAGTCCGGGGATCACTGAAGCTTTCTTT.